A selection of T cell receptor beta chains follows, all from one sample in a study of blood T cell repertoires in COVID-19. Clones were read by immunoSEQ multiplex PCR, and TCRdb kept only the in-frame ones, dropping some. Of about 170,000 clones listed, about four fifths are singletons. Material for sequencing was peripheral blood. Receptors originate from a woman in her seventies who had recovered from COVID-19. Both conserved end residues are part of each CDR3. The D gene is left open where the match is weak. The listing skips clone size in some rows; elsewhere it reads once, few, many or a size class.

CDR3 protein	CDR3 DNA	clone size	D gene	V gene	J gene
CASSPTGTGTWGYTF	TGTGCCAGCAGCCCGACCGGGACAGGGACCTGGGGCTACACCTTC	NA	TRBD1	TRBV7-2	TRBJ1-2
CAWSRQGNQPQHF	TGTGCCTGGAGCCGACAGGGGAATCAGCCCCAGCATTTT	NA	TRBD1	TRBV30	TRBJ1-5
CASSYESYNEQFF	TGTGCCAGCAGTTACGAGTCCTACAATGAGCAGTTCTTC	NA	NA	TRBV12-3/TRBV12-4	TRBJ2-1
CASSRPRQGGYEQYF	TGTGCCAGCAGCAGACCTCGACAGGGGGGTTACGAGCAGTACTTC	NA	TRBD1	TRBV7-9	TRBJ2-7
CASSEQGMNTEAFF	TGTGCCAGCAGTGAACAGGGGATGAACACTGAAGCTTTCTTT	NA	NA	TRBV2	TRBJ1-1
CASRGGWLAGEQYF	TGTGCCAGCAGGGGGGGATGGCTAGCTGGCGAGCAGTACTTC	NA	NA	TRBV27	TRBJ2-7
CASSQTVGQGNEKLFF	TGTGCCAGCAGCCAAACGGTCGGGCAGGGTAACGAAAAACTGTTTTTT	NA	NA	TRBV3-1/TRBV3-2	TRBJ1-4
CASSRLGADTGNEQFF	TGTGCCAGCTCACGTCTGGGGGCGGACACTGGCAATGAGCAGTTCTTC	once	NA	TRBV18	TRBJ2-1
CASSDYTGGSTDTQYF	TGCGCCAGCAGCGACTATACAGGGGGGAGCACAGATACGCAGTATTTT	once	TRBD1	TRBV5-1	TRBJ2-3
CASSTGQGAGELFF	TGCGCCAGCAGCACCGGACAGGGGGCCGGGGAGCTGTTTTTT	NA	TRBD1	TRBV5-1	TRBJ2-2
CASSPSVRGTYEQYF	TGTGCCAGCTCACCATCTGTAAGGGGTACCTACGAGCAGTACTTC	few	NA	TRBV18	TRBJ2-7
CASRVGEGHEQFF	TGTGCCAGCAGAGTAGGGGAGGGGCATGAGCAGTTCTTC	NA	TRBD2	TRBV6-4	TRBJ2-1
CSAGPTGNTIYF	TGCAGCGCGGGCCCAACTGGAAACACCATATATTTT	NA	NA	TRBV29-1	TRBJ1-3
CASRDTGTGDYEQYF	TGTGCCAGCAGGGATACCGGGACAGGGGATTACGAGCAGTACTTC	NA	TRBD1	TRBV6-5	TRBJ2-7
CASSTPNRGAHQPQHF	TGTGCCAGCAGTACCCCCAACCGGGGGGCCCATCAGCCCCAGCATTTT	NA	NA	TRBV6-6	TRBJ1-5
CASSLGSGEKLFF	TGCGCCAGCAGCTTGGGCAGCGGCGAAAAACTGTTTTTT	NA	NA	TRBV5-1	TRBJ1-4
CASSPGTGGNTGELFF	TGTGCCAGCAGCCCCGGGACAGGAGGCAACACCGGGGAGCTGTTTTTT	few	TRBD1	TRBV5-4	TRBJ2-2
CASSEASNQPQHF	TGTGCCAGCAGTGAGGCCAGCAATCAGCCCCAGCATTTT	NA	NA	TRBV25-1	TRBJ1-5
CASSLFEGTGGTEAFF	TGCGCCAGCAGCCTGTTTGAGGGGACAGGGGGCACTGAAGCTTTCTTT	NA	TRBD1	TRBV5-1	TRBJ1-1
CASSLQSTQYF	TGCGCCAGCAGCTTACAGTCTACGCAGTATTTT	NA	NA	TRBV5-1	TRBJ2-3
CASSGRVEKLFF	TGTGCCAGTAGTGGCAGGGTTGAAAAACTGTTTTTT	NA	NA	TRBV19	TRBJ1-4
CASSPTGF	TGTGCCAGCAGCCCCACGGGCTTC	once	NA	TRBV21-1	TRBJ2-7
CASSPWGGTDSNQPQHF	TGTGCCAGCTCACCATGGGGCGGGACAGATAGCAATCAGCCCCAGCATTTT	NA	TRBD1	TRBV18	TRBJ1-5
CASSERTGGLYEQYF	TGTGCCAGCAGTGAAAGGACAGGGGGGCTCTACGAGCAGTACTTC	NA	TRBD1	TRBV2	TRBJ2-7
CASSLVARNYEQYF	TGTGCCAGCAGCTTAGTAGCCCGCAACTACGAGCAGTACTTC	NA	NA	TRBV7-9	TRBJ2-7
CASMIAGTDTQYF	TGTGCCAGCATGATAGCGGGCACAGATACGCAGTATTTT	NA	NA	TRBV7-2	TRBJ2-3
CASSLGVGDTIYF	TGTGCCAGCAGCTTAGGGGTCGGAGACACCATATATTTT	NA	NA	TRBV11-2	TRBJ1-3
CASSPTLAGTEAFF	TGTGCCAGCAGCCCCACCCTCGCCGGGACTGAAGCTTTCTTT	NA	NA	TRBV7-2	TRBJ1-1
CASSYIPGEGTEAFF	TGTGCCAGCAGTTACATCCCGGGGGAGGGCACTGAAGCTTTCTTT	NA	NA	TRBV6-5	TRBJ1-1
CASSQLGGPEGGYTF	TGTGCCAGCAGCCAATTGGGGGGGCCGGAAGGTGGCTACACCTTC	NA	NA	TRBV3-1/TRBV3-2	TRBJ1-2
CASTDIGEPKYEQYF	TGTGCCAGCACCGATATTGGGGAGCCGAAATACGAGCAGTACTTC	NA	NA	TRBV7-9	TRBJ2-7
CASSPYAGQYNSPLHF	TGCGCCAGCAGCCCCTACGCTGGACAGTATAATTCACCCCTCCACTTT	few	NA	TRBV5-1	TRBJ1-6
CAGRAGGVTDTQYF	TGTGCCGGACGAGCGGGAGGGGTAACAGATACGCAGTATTTT	NA	TRBD2	TRBV28	TRBJ2-3
CASGSTDIGETQYF	TGTGCTAGTGGTTCCACGGACATAGGGGAGACCCAGTACTTC	NA	NA	TRBV12-5	TRBJ2-5
CASSIGTVYSNQPQHF	TGTGCCAGTAGTATAGGGACAGTCTATAGCAATCAGCCCCAGCATTTT	NA	NA	TRBV19	TRBJ1-5
CASSLAGQGYEKLFF	TGTGCCAGCAGCTTGGCGGGACAGGGGTATGAAAAACTGTTTTTT	many	TRBD1	TRBV5-6	TRBJ1-4
CASSLWLGTEAFF	TGTGCCAGCAGCTTATGGCTTGGCACTGAAGCTTTCTTT	few	NA	TRBV5-5	TRBJ1-1
CASSPTGRNTEAFF	TGCGCCAGCAGCCCGACAGGGAGGAACACTGAAGCTTTCTTT	NA	TRBD1	TRBV5-1	TRBJ1-1
CASSVRRDEQYF	TGTGCCAGCAGTGTACGGCGGGACGAGCAGTACTTC	NA	NA	TRBV2	TRBJ2-7
CASSQGMRRSTDTQYF	TGCGCCAGCAGCCAGGGTATGCGGAGAAGCACAGATACGCAGTATTTT	NA	NA	TRBV4-3	TRBJ2-3
CASSPKRGLRDTQYF	TGTGCCAGCTCACCAAAAAGAGGGCTCCGAGATACGCAGTATTTT	once	NA	TRBV18	TRBJ2-3
CASSQGGGYEQYF	TGTGCCAGCAGCCAAGGCGGGGGCTACGAGCAGTACTTC	NA	TRBD2	TRBV3-1/TRBV3-2	TRBJ2-7
CASSVDPLAGGNNEQFF	TGTGCCAGCAGCGTAGACCCACTAGCGGGAGGGAACAATGAGCAGTTCTTC	once	TRBD2	TRBV9	TRBJ2-1
CASNPRGYEADTQYF	TGTGCCAGCAACCCCCGCGGGTACGAAGCGGATACGCAGTATTTT	hyperexpanded	NA	TRBV6-2/TRBV6-3	TRBJ2-3
CASSPREEQNYGYTF	TGCGCCAGCAGCCCCCGGGAAGAACAAAACTATGGCTACACCTTC	NA	NA	TRBV4-1	TRBJ1-2
CASSIDGRGPYEQYF	TGTGCCAGTAGTATAGATGGGCGGGGCCCCTACGAGCAGTACTTC	NA	NA	TRBV19	TRBJ2-7
CASQGVADTQYF	TGTGCCAGTCAGGGGGTCGCAGATACGCAGTATTTT	NA	TRBD1	TRBV9	TRBJ2-3
CASSPAGTGNYGYTF	TGTGCCAGCAGCCCGGCCGGGACAGGGAACTATGGCTACACCTTC	once	TRBD1	TRBV5-5	TRBJ1-2
CASTLQAGSPLHF	TGTGCCAGCACATTACAGGCCGGATCACCCCTCCACTTT	NA	NA	TRBV12-3/TRBV12-4	TRBJ1-6
CASSLGGRGSYNSPLHF	TGTGCCAGCAGCTTAGGGGGCAGGGGCTCCTATAATTCACCCCTCCACTTT	NA	TRBD1	TRBV5-4	TRBJ1-6